These 15 T cell receptor beta chains share one sample of origin, sequenced in a study of Ad26.COV2.S vaccination and SARS-CoV-2 variants. Specified treatment: roughly 19 received Ad26.COV2.S at low or high dose, single or two shots; 5 received placebo; per-sample allocation not given. Day 63 following the first vaccine or placebo injection was when the samples were taken. The protocol was immunoSEQ multiplex PCR, while the TCRdb copy is restricted to in-frame clones and leaves out a portion. The data show over 400,000 clones, with over 80% seen just once and roughly 1.7% held by the top ten. The sequenced sample was peripheral blood, obtained in a trial of Ad26.COV2.S vaccine versus placebo. These receptors originate from a person aged 18 to 59 who received the Ad26.COV2.S COVID-19 vaccine or a placebo.

The genes are TRBV5-1 and TRBJ2-7; D possibly uses TRBD1 or TRBD2 (5 bases each). This CDR3 has 15 residues. In germline, CDR1 is SGHRS, CDR2 YFSETQ. Trimming took off 0 bases at V and 2 bases at J, with 12 bases between the two ends. CDR3 region: CASSLVAGTTYEQYF. The CDR3, as DNA: TGCGCCAGCAGCTTGGTGGCTGGGACGACCTACGAGCAGTACTTC.

The CDR3 loop is CASSENHYGYTF. CDR3 in DNA: TGTGCCTCCAGTGAGAACCACTATGGCTACACCTTC. The chain couples TRBV12-3 or TRBV12-4 to TRBJ1-2; no clear D. The ends were cut back, 11 bases at V and 3 bases at J, with 13 bases in the middle. This CDR3 region has 12 residues.

This clone was observed once. The chain couples TRBV27 to TRBJ2-5, with D unclear. Germline CDR1 and CDR2: MNHEY and SMNVEV (reference sequence). With 3 bases removed from V and 1 base from J, the gap between germline ends came to 9 bases. This CDR3 contains 14 residues. As DNA, the CDR3 is TGTGCCAGCAGTTTTGGCCACCTCCAAGAGACCCAGTACTTC. This codes for CASSFGHLQETQYF.

The chain is built from TRBV12-5 and TRBJ1-3; D is ambiguous. V lost 6 bases and J lost 7, with 22 bases in between. The CDR3 contains 16 residues. Germline V gives CDR1 LGHNT, CDR2 FRNRAP. The CDR3 region is CASGFSEWRRENTIYF. CDR3 sequence (DNA): TGTGCTAGTGGATTTTCCGAGTGGCGCAGAGAGAACACCATATATTTT.

The rearrangement uses TRBV5-4 and TRBJ2-5; 10 bases fit TRBD1. This CDR3 is 16 amino acids long. Unmatched junction bases numbered 3, after V lost 0 bases and J lost 1 base. Germline V gene data show CDR1 as SGHNT and CDR2 as YYREEE (reference sequence). CDR3 region: CASSLADRGFQETQYF. CDR3 sequence (DNA): TGTGCCAGCAGCTTGGCGGACAGGGGGTTCCAAGAGACCCAGTACTTC.

This sequence joins TRBV24-1 and TRBJ2-6; possibly TRBD1 for D (6 bases). The ends were cut back, 2 bases at V and 4 bases at J, with 11 bases in the middle. This CDR3 is 16 amino acids long. Germline-derived CDR1 and CDR2 are KGHDR and SFDVKD. This CDR3 reads CATSDYAGAGANVLTF. CDR3 nucleotides: TGTGCCACCAGTGATTACGCAGGGGCAGGGGCCAACGTCCTGACTTTC.

The chain combines TRBV7-9 with TRBJ1-2; D gene uncertain. Germline V gene sequence: CDR1 SEHNR, CDR2 FQNEAQ (reference sequence). The CDR3 contains 14 residues. V shed 1 base and J shed 6 bases, with 12 bases lying between them. The CDR3 region has the DNA TGTGCCAGCAGCTTAGGGGCAGGCCCTGATGGCTACACCTTC. Its translation is CASSLGAGPDGYTF.

The J gene is TRBJ2-5, the V gene TRBV9; 12 positions agree with TRBD2. The junction had 12 bases not matched to a gene; V was cut back by 3 bases and J by 0 bases. CDR3 length: 19 amino acids. Germline V gene lookup returns CDR1 SGDLS and CDR2 YYNGEE. CDR3 DNA sequence: TGTGCCAGCAGCGCCGCCCTAGCGGGGGGGACCATTTACCAAGAGACCCAGTACTTC. This translates into CASSAALAGGTIYQETQYF.

The V gene is TRBV18, the J gene TRBJ2-3; D is possibly TRBD1 or TRBD2 (6 bases each). Germline-derived CDR1 and CDR2 are KGHSH and LQKENI. The V and J ends lost 5 bases and 2 bases respectively, with 14 bases between them. The CDR3 loop spans 15 amino acids. Here the CDR3 DNA reads TGTGCCAGCTCAAATTCGAGGGGGGACACAGATACGCAGTATTTT. Its protein is CASSNSRGDTDTQYF.

The chain joins TRBV11-2 to TRBJ2-3, with 7 bases lining up with TRBD2. The CDR3 totals 16 residues. Germline V lookup: CDR1 SGHAT, CDR2 FQNNGV. The trim removed 2 bases at V and 1 base at J, leaving 6 bases unmatched. Here the CDR3 reads CASSLYRGDGTDTQYF. The CDR3, as DNA: TGTGCCAGCAGCTTATACCGGGGGGACGGCACAGATACGCAGTATTTT.

The gene calls are TRBV5-6 and TRBJ1-4; the match to TRBD1 covers 12 bases. The germline gives CDR1 SGHDT, CDR2 YYEEEE. The V segment lost 3 bases and the J segment 7 bases; nucleotides outside the gene matches: 4. The CDR3 length is 15 residues. The CDR3 loop is CASSYGTGGFEKLFF. As DNA, the CDR3 is TGTGCCAGCAGCTACGGGACAGGGGGCTTTGAAAAACTGTTTTTT.

This chain uses TRBV6-2 or TRBV6-3 with TRBJ1-5, with D unresolved. V lost 6 bases to trimming and J lost 4 bases, with 19 bases between them. The germline V gene encodes CDR1 MNHEY and CDR2 SVGEGT. This CDR3 comprises 16 residues. The CDR3 protein is CASSPGGARGNQPQHF. The DNA for the CDR3 is TGTGCCAGCAGCCCTGGAGGAGCCCGAGGAAATCAGCCCCAGCATTTT.

The rearrangement uses TRBV7-9 and TRBJ2-5, with 9 bases lining up with TRBD2. V lost 5 bases, J lost 3 bases, and 7 bases stayed unmatched. CDR1 is SEHNR and CDR2 is FQNEAQ in the germline V gene (reference sequence). This CDR3 region has 15 residues. CDR3 loop: CASSPRGGEKETQYF. CDR3 coding DNA: TGTGCCAGCAGCCCCCGCGGGGGGGAAAAAGAGACCCAGTACTTC.

This chain connects TRBV29-1 to TRBJ1-2, with a possible D match to TRBD1 (6 bases). CDR1 is SQVTM and CDR2 is ANQGSEA in the germline V gene. This CDR3 spans 15 amino acids. The V gene lost 0 bases and the J gene lost 3 bases, with 14 bases spanning the gap. CDR3 amino acids: CSVEDPPGEYYGYTF. The CDR3 DNA follows: TGCAGCGTTGAAGATCCCCCAGGGGAATACTATGGCTACACCTTC.

The J gene is TRBJ2-4, the V gene TRBV4-3; 7 bases match TRBD1. The CDR3 consists of 13 residues. The V gene's germline CDR1 is LGHNA and CDR2 YSLEER. The junction had 11 bases not matched to a gene; V was cut back by 6 bases and J by 12 bases. The CDR3 nucleotides read TGCGCCAGCAGGAAGAACCGGGACAGCAGTCAGTACTTC. Translated: CASRKNRDSSQYF.